This T cell receptor beta chain was sequenced in a study of T cells after yellow fever vaccination. This clonotype was found a few times. Antigen specificity is unknown. Study outcomes and limitations: Faster peaking, at day 5 versus 15, marked a secondary response that was weaker.

The CDR3 consists of 13 residues. With 3 bases removed from V and 0 bases from J, the gap between germline ends came to 9 bases. The V gene's germline CDR1 is DFQATT and CDR2 SNEGSKA (reference sequence). MiXCR, applied by TCRdb to the 5' RACE reads, yields one record per CDR3 protein. Among 350,000 to 450,000 distinct CDR3 sequences, roughly 20% were seen once, and the ten largest hold 15% to 20%. Sequencing was performed on PBMCs, taken before the yellow fever booster vaccination. This clonotype originated in a man between 18 and 35 years old who received the YFV17D yellow fever vaccine. V is TRBV20-1 and J is TRBJ2-7, with unresolved D. For the CDR3, the DNA is TGCAGTGCTAGGGGCAGGCGCTCCTACGAGCAGTACTTC. The encoded protein is CSARGRRSYEQYF.